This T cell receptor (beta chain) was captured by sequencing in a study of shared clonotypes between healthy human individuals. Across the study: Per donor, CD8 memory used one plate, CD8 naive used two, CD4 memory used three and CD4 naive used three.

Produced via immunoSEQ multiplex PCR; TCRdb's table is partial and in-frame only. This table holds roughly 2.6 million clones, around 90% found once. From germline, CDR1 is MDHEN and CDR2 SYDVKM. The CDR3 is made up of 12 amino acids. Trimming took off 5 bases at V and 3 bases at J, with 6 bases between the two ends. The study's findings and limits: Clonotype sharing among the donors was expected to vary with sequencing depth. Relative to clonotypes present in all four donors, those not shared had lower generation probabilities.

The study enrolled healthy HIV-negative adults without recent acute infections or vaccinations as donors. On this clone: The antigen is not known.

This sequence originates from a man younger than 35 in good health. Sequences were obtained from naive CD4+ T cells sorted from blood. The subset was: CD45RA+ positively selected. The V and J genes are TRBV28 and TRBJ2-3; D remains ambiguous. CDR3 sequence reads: CASSQRTDTQYF. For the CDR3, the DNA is TGTGCCAGCAGTCAACGTACAGATACGCAGTATTTT.